Each of the 3 T cell receptor beta chains below was sequenced from the same sample in a study of T cells in Graves' hyperthyroidism and ophthalmopathy. RNA transcripts gave rise to amplified TCR beta CDR3 regions. Researchers ran a first-round RT-PCR on the TCR CDR3 using the HTBI primer set. TCRdb redid the calling of the multiplex PCR reads with MiXCR, one entry per CDR3 protein. This table holds hundreds of thousands of distinct CDR3 sequences, roughly 19% found once. Sequencing used blood. These receptors all come from a man aged 45 to 65 with Graves' ophthalmopathy.

In this sample, this clonotype turned up many times. The CDR3 reads CASSLWGPDQPQHF. For the CDR3, the DNA is TGCGCCAGCAGCTTGTGGGGCCCGGATCAGCCCCAGCATTTT. The chain joins TRBV5-1 to TRBJ1-5; possibly TRBD1 for D (5 bases). V was pared by 1 base and J by 5 bases, with 10 bases between. CDR1 and CDR2 from the germline V gene are SGHRS and YFSETQ. The CDR3 sequence is 14 residues long.

V usage is TRBV5-1 and J usage is TRBJ2-1; 14 bases map to TRBD2. The germline V gene encodes CDR1 SGHRS and CDR2 YFSETQ. The V and J ends lost 0 bases and 4 bases, in that order; junction bases with no gene match: 6. This CDR3 is 18 amino acids long. The CDR3 DNA follows: TGCGCCAGCAGCTTGGGGGGACTAGCGGGAGTGGTTTACAATGAGCAGTTCTTC. This encodes CASSLGGLAGVVYNEQFF.

The chain recombines TRBV28 with TRBJ1-4; weak D call: TRBD1 (6 bases). Trimming pared 3 bases from V and 6 bases from J, leaving 11 bases between. Germline CDR1 is MDHEN and CDR2 is SYDVKM. This CDR3 has 14 residues. The CDR3 DNA reads TGTGCCAGCAGTTTCGGACAGAAGGATGAAAAACTGTTTTTT. It translates to CASSFGQKDEKLFF.